This T cell receptor (beta chain) was identified during a study of CD8+ T cells in alopecia areata. This clone was recorded at least ten times. There are 15 residues in the CDR3. With 8 bases clipped from V and 0 bases from J, the junction kept 7 bases outside the gene matches. Germline loops: CDR1 SQVTM, CDR2 ANQGSEA. Treatment here: oral pan-JAK inhibitor, 5-10 mg twice daily. Sequencing templates came from extracted RNA that was reverse transcribed into cDNA. Data came from immunoSEQ multiplex PCR; TCRdb stores just in-frame clones and leaves some out. The sample has fewer than 250,000 clones, less than 45% seen once.

This sequence was found in a human donor with alopecia areata. This rearrangement joins TRBV29-1 to TRBJ2-3, with TRBD2 matching 11 bases. The material sequenced was CD4+ T cells sorted from blood, taken between weeks 30 and 35, from a patient treated with tofacitinib. CDR3 nucleotides: TGCAGCTCCTCAGGGACTAGCGGTAGCACAGATACGCAGTATTTT. It translates to CSSSGTSGSTDTQYF.